The 3 T cell receptor beta chains below were found in one sample sequenced in a study of T cells in Graves' hyperthyroidism and ophthalmopathy. Amplification of TCR beta CDR3 regions used RNA as the template. The TCR CDR3 first-round RT-PCR relied on the HTBI primer set. TCRdb fed the multiplex PCR reads into MiXCR, producing one record per CDR3 protein. The sample includes about 590,000 distinct CDR3 sequences, less than 20% of them seen just once. Sequenced input: blood. The receptors stem from a woman in her 30s with Graves' hyperthyroidism.

At least ten counts were recorded for this clonotype. The rearrangement joins TRBV5-1 to TRBJ2-1; 8 bases line up with TRBD1. V trimming: 4 bases; J trimming: 6 bases; junction bases outside the gene matches: 6. The CDR3 has 14 amino acids. Germline V gene data show CDR1 as SGHRS and CDR2 as YFSETQ. Here the CDR3 reads CASSQDRVGNEQFF. The DNA of the CDR3 is TGCGCCAGCAGCCAGGACAGGGTCGGCAATGAGCAGTTCTTC.

This clonotype has at least ten counts. The CDR3 is CASSFRAMNTGELFF. In DNA, the CDR3 is TGTGCCAGCAGCTTCCGGGCCATGAACACCGGGGAGCTGTTTTTT. The J gene is TRBJ2-2, the V gene TRBV7-2; D is unresolved. Per germline, CDR1 SGHTA and CDR2 FQGNSA. The CDR3 loop spans 15 amino acids. Trimming removed 3 bases from V and 1 base from J, with 9 bases in between.

This clonotype was recorded a few times. J is TRBJ2-7 and V is TRBV6-1, with 9 nucleotides matching TRBD2. With V trimmed by 6 bases and J by 3 bases, 3 bases remained unmatched. Germline V lookup: CDR1 MNHNS, CDR2 SASEGT. The CDR3 runs to 13 residues. The CDR3 loop is CASRGGGDYEQYF. CDR3 nucleotides: TGTGCCAGCAGAGGCGGGGGGGACTACGAGCAGTACTTC.